This TCR beta chain was sequenced in a study of T cell changes during pregnancy in multiple sclerosis. The repertoire was sequenced with immunoSEQ multiplex PCR; TCRdb's copy has only in-frame clones and lacks some. The sample has some 66,000 clones; around nine tenths are singletons. The CDR3 has 13 residues. The ends were cut back, 8 bases at V and 2 bases at J, with 10 bases in the middle. From germline, CDR1 is LNHNV and CDR2 YYDKDF (reference sequence). The gene calls are TRBV15 and TRBJ1-3; D unresolved. Sequenced material: CD8+ T cells from peripheral blood mononuclear cells, taken before pregnancy. This TCR was sampled from a female donor with multiple sclerosis, enrolled in a pregnancy study. The CDR3 sequence is CATETRTGNTIYF. CDR3 sequence (DNA): TGTGCCACCGAGACTCGAACTGGAAACACCATATATTTT.